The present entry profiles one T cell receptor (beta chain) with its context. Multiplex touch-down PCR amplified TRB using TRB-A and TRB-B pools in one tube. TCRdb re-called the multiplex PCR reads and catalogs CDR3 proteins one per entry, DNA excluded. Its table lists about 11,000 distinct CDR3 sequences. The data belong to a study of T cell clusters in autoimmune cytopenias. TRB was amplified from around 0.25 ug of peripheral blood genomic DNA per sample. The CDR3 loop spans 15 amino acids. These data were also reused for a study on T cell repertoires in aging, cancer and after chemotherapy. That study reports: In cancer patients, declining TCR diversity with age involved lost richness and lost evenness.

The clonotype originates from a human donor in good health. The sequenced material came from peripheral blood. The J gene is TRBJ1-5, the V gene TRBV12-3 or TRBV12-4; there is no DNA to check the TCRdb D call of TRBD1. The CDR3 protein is CASSEWEGAGQPQHF.